This entry lists 30 T cell receptor beta chains sequenced from one sample in a study of T cells in Graves' hyperthyroidism and ophthalmopathy. Authors of the study amplified TCR beta CDR3 regions from RNA transcripts. Initially, a first-round RT-PCR of the TCR CDR3 employed the HTBI primer set. TCRdb ran MiXCR on the multiplex PCR reads and lists one entry per CDR3 protein. The table lists hundreds of thousands of distinct CDR3 sequences, about 14% of them singletons, with 12% in the top ten. Sequenced material: blood. These receptors originate from a woman between 45 and 65 years old with Graves' ophthalmopathy.

This clonotype has a count of ten or more. The chain couples TRBV11-2 to TRBJ2-1; 8 nucleotides align to TRBD2. This CDR3 comprises 16 residues. The ends lost 2 bases at V and 0 bases at J; junction bases unmatched: 3. Germline V gene data show CDR1 as SGHAT and CDR2 as FQNNGV. The CDR3: CASSLIAGISYNEQFF. The DNA of the CDR3 is TGTGCCAGCAGCTTAATAGCGGGGATCTCCTACAATGAGCAGTTCTTC.

This clonotype was observed many times. CDR3 in amino acids: CASSEEQGRGYEQYF. CDR3 nucleotide sequence: TGTGCCAGCAGTGAAGAACAGGGCCGTGGGTACGAGCAGTACTTC. The rearrangement uses TRBV6-1 and TRBJ2-7, with a weak D call TRBD1 (6 bases). The CDR3 spans 15 residues. Trimming pared 1 base from V and 4 bases from J, leaving 14 bases between. Germline CDR1 reads MNHNS; CDR2 reads SASEGT.

The chain couples TRBV29-1 to TRBJ1-1; TRBD1 matches at 11 bases. The CDR3 loop spans 14 amino acids. Germline V gene sequence: CDR1 SQVTM, CDR2 ANQGSEA. V lost 5 bases, J lost 4 bases, and 6 bases stayed unmatched. CDR3 region: CSVWDRGFATEAFF. Written as DNA, the CDR3 is TGCAGCGTTTGGGACAGGGGGTTTGCCACTGAAGCTTTCTTT.

This clonotype has just a few counts. The chain uses TRBV24-1 and TRBJ2-1; possible D gene TRBD2, 5 bases. The CDR3 runs 13 residues. V dropped 7 bases and J dropped 5 bases, with 11 bases sitting between them. CDR1 is KGHDR, CDR2 SFDVKD, per germline. In DNA form, the CDR3 reads TGTGCCACCAGGGACTCGCCGAACAATGAGCAGTTCTTC. It translates to CATRDSPNNEQFF.

In its sample, this clonotype was seen many times. The genes are TRBV28 and TRBJ1-4; D is undetermined. The CDR3 is 12 amino acids. The germline V and J ends were trimmed by 5 bases and 8 bases, with 9 bases remaining between them. Germline lookup yields CDR1 MDHEN and CDR2 SYDVKM. CDR3 nucleotide sequence: TGTGCCAGCAGTGGATCACGAGAAAAACTGTTTTTT. Encoded protein: CASSGSREKLFF.

Many counts were recorded for this clonotype. This chain connects TRBV20-1 to TRBJ2-3; the D is unclear. V lost 3 bases to trimming and J lost 1 base, with 17 bases between them. Germline V gene sequence: CDR1 DFQATT, CDR2 SNEGSKA (reference sequence). The CDR3 extends over 16 amino acids. CDR3 sequence: CSARSFGPRGTDTQYF. CDR3 DNA sequence: TGCAGTGCTAGGAGCTTTGGTCCAAGGGGCACAGATACGCAGTATTTT.

The chain uses TRBV6-6 and TRBJ2-1; D remains ambiguous. This CDR3 comprises 15 residues. The germline V and J ends were trimmed by 0 bases and 5 bases, with 11 bases remaining between them. In germline, CDR1 is MNHNY, CDR2 SVGAGI (reference sequence). CDR3 DNA sequence: TGTGCCAGCAGTTACTCGAACGTCCAAAACAATGAGCAGTTCTTC. It translates to CASSYSNVQNNEQFF.

This clonotype showed up just a few times. V usage is TRBV29-1 and J usage is TRBJ2-5; no firm D call. CDR1 is SQVTM and CDR2 is ANQGSEA in the germline V gene. V was clipped by 3 bases and J by 3 bases, with 11 bases between them. This CDR3 contains 13 residues. The CDR3, as DNA: TGCAGCGTTGAGAGGCGTCGGAAAGAGACCCAGTACTTC. Translating gives CSVERRRKETQYF. Together with reference TRBV29-1 and TRBJ2-5, the CDR3 gives the full variable domain: SAVISQKPSRDICQRGTSLTIQCQVDSQVTMMFWYRQQPGQSLTLIATANQGSEATYESGFVIDKFPISRPNLTFSTLTVSNMSPEDSSIYLCSVERRRKETQYFGPGTRLLVL.

A few counts support this clonotype. One junction end does not reproduce the germline sequence, and a read error may be involved. This CDR3 reads CASSLAGARVNTGAFF. CDR3 in DNA: TGTGCCAGCAGCTTAGCTGGGGCCCGAGTGAACACTGGAGCTTTCTTT. V gene TRBV7-8 combines with J gene TRBJ1-1, with D possibly matching TRBD1 (5 bases). Germline CDR1 reads SGHVS; CDR2 reads FQNEAQ. This CDR3 spans 16 amino acids. The variable domain in full, completed from reference TRBV7-8 and TRBJ1-1, reads GAGVSQSPRYKVAKRGQDVALRCDPISGHVSLFWYQQALGQGPEFLTYFQNEAQLDKSGLPSDRFFAERPEGSVSTLKIQRTQQEDSAVYLCASSLAGARVNTGAFFGQGTRLTVV.

This chain connects TRBV4-1 to TRBJ1-1; no reliable D call. V lost 0 bases, J lost 1 base, and 12 bases lay in between. The CDR3 extends over 16 amino acids. Germline V lookup: CDR1 MGHRA, CDR2 YSYEKL. For the CDR3, the DNA is TGCGCCAGCAGCCAAGATCCGGGCCGAAAGAACACTGAAGCTTTCTTT. It encodes CASSQDPGRKNTEAFF.

This chain uses TRBV24-1 with TRBJ2-7, with 8 bases matching TRBD2. The V segment lost 2 bases and the J segment 6 bases; nucleotides outside the gene matches: 2. The CDR3 is made up of 13 amino acids. Per germline, CDR1 KGHDR and CDR2 SFDVKD. The chain's CDR3 is CATSDSSGREQYF. Written as DNA, the CDR3 is TGTGCCACCAGTGATTCTAGCGGGCGCGAGCAGTACTTC.

In its sample, this clonotype was seen many times. The chain links TRBV3-1 to TRBJ2-1; 7 bases are shared with TRBD2. V was pared by 2 bases and J by 5 bases, with 9 bases of the junction left unmatched. CDR1 LGHDT and CDR2 YNNKEL come from the germline V gene (reference sequence). This CDR3 spans 16 amino acids. The CDR3 here is CASSQHGLGKDNEQFF. CDR3 bases: TGTGCCAGCAGCCAACACGGACTAGGGAAAGACAATGAGCAGTTCTTC.

The chain links TRBV19 to TRBJ1-3; no reliable D call. Per the germline V gene, CDR1 is LNHDA and CDR2 is SQIVND (reference sequence). V lost 8 bases, J lost 0 bases, and 14 bases lay in between. This CDR3 spans 15 amino acids. The CDR3 loop is CASFRPRSSGNTIYF. Written as DNA, the CDR3 is TGTGCCAGTTTCCGCCCTAGGAGCTCTGGAAACACCATATATTTT.

This clonotype was seen many times. V is TRBV2 and J is TRBJ2-5, with TRBD1 matching over 8 bases. The CDR3 is 15 residues long. Germline V gene sequence: CDR1 SNHLY, CDR2 FYNNEI. V lost 6 bases, J lost 5 bases, and 11 bases stayed unmatched. The CDR3 bases are TGTGCCAGCAGACCACAGGGGGTCTTAGGGGAGACCCAGTACTTC. Amino acids: CASRPQGVLGETQYF.

The sample holds many counts of this clonotype. V is TRBV30 and J is TRBJ2-1, with D unresolved. From germline, CDR1 is GTSNPN and CDR2 SVGIG (reference sequence). The CDR3 runs to 12 residues. V lost 2 bases to trimming and J lost 1 base, with 3 bases between them. The CDR3 loop is CAWSISYNEQFF. The CDR3 nucleotides are TGTGCCTGGAGTATATCCTACAATGAGCAGTTCTTC.

The sample holds many counts of this clonotype. The chain employs TRBV30 and TRBJ2-3; 7 positions match TRBD2. The CDR3 runs 16 residues. The V gene end was trimmed by 1 base and the J gene end by 3 bases; junction bases not matched to a gene: 10. The germline gives CDR1 GTSNPN, CDR2 SVGIG (reference sequence). The CDR3 loop reads CAWSGGALRETDTQYF. The CDR3 nucleotides are TGTGCCTGGAGTGGAGGGGCTCTGCGGGAGACAGATACGCAGTATTTT.

This clonotype was seen repeatedly, ten times or more. The rearrangement links TRBV6-1 to TRBJ2-3; possible D gene TRBD1, 5 bases. This CDR3 is 12 amino acids long. Trimming took off 7 bases at V and 9 bases at J, with 14 bases between the two ends. The germline V gene encodes CDR1 MNHNS and CDR2 SASEGT. As DNA, the CDR3 is TGTGCCAGCACCCCAATTCAGGGAACGCAGTATTTT. Translation: CASTPIQGTQYF.

This clonotype showed up many times. The V gene is TRBV5-6, the J gene TRBJ1-2; D is undetermined. From germline, CDR1 is SGHDT and CDR2 YYEEEE. The V end lost 0 bases, the J end lost 8 bases, and 14 bases lay between the germline ends. The CDR3 is made up of 14 amino acids. Here the CDR3 reads CASSLGAGLEGYTF. In DNA, the CDR3 is TGTGCCAGCAGCTTGGGGGCAGGTCTAGAGGGCTACACCTTC.

This clonotype was seen ten or more times. The chain combines TRBV12-3 or TRBV12-4 with TRBJ2-1; 11 bases map to TRBD2. The junction had 4 bases not matched to a gene; V was cut back by 6 bases and J by 6 bases. The CDR3 has 14 residues. CDR3 sequence reads: CASSSGLAANEQFF. As DNA, the CDR3 is TGTGCCAGCAGCTCGGGACTAGCGGCCAATGAGCAGTTCTTC.

The table lists this clonotype with many counts. The chain is built from TRBV20-1 and TRBJ2-5; 13 bases line up with TRBD2. Germline V lookup: CDR1 DFQATT, CDR2 SNEGSKA (reference sequence). V lost 7 bases to trimming and J lost 4 bases; unmatched junction nucleotides: 21. CDR3 size: 19 residues. The CDR3 region is CSDWDREELAGGPLETQYF. CDR3 DNA sequence: TGCAGTGATTGGGACAGGGAAGAACTAGCGGGAGGGCCATTAGAGACCCAGTACTTC.

This clonotype occurred many times. At one end, the junction sequence differs from germline, possibly due to a read error. The chain joins TRBV9 to TRBJ1-1; perhaps TRBD1 as D (5 bases). The germline V gene encodes CDR1 SGDLS and CDR2 YYNGEE. The CDR3 spans 12 residues. The CDR3 DNA sequence: TGTGCCAGCAGCACCCAGTCGGGGGGGACGGTCTTT. Residues: CASSTQSGGTVF.

This clonotype was observed at least ten times. V gene TRBV20-1 combines with J gene TRBJ2-1; tentatively, D is TRBD2 (5 bases). The CDR3 runs to 14 residues. Between the trimmed V and J ends, which lost 0 bases and 7 bases, there was a span of 13 bases. CDR1 and CDR2 (germline): DFQATT, SNEGSKA (reference sequence). The CDR3 DNA reads as TGCAGTGCTAGAGATCGGCAGCGCGGGAATGAGCAGTTCTTC. As protein: CSARDRQRGNEQFF.

This clonotype was counted ten times or more. The rearrangement uses TRBV7-2 and TRBJ1-4; D remains unclear. The CDR3 runs 16 residues. Germline-derived CDR1 and CDR2 are SGHTA and FQGNSA. V shed 2 bases and J shed 2 bases, with 12 bases lying between them. Here the CDR3 DNA reads TGTGCCAGCAGCTTAAGAATGGGGTCGACTAATGAAAAACTGTTTTTT. It specifies CASSLRMGSTNEKLFF.

The sample holds many counts of this clonotype. The V call is TRBV12-3 or TRBV12-4, the J call TRBJ2-4; no reliable D call. The V and J ends lost 5 bases and 6 bases respectively, with 29 bases between them. CDR3 length: 19 amino acids. In DNA, the CDR3 is TGTGCCAGCAGTCCGCGTCCCCCATTGAAGATGTCGCTCCGAAACATTCAGTACTTC. It codes for CASSPRPPLKMSLRNIQYF.

This clonotype was seen a few times. CDR3 residues: CAISNSRGGTQYF. The CDR3 coding sequence is TGTGCCATCAGTAACTCAAGGGGTGGGACCCAGTACTTC. This chain connects TRBV10-3 to TRBJ2-5, with a possible D match to TRBD1 (5 bases). V lost 5 bases to trimming and J lost 7 bases, with 14 bases between them. Germline loops: CDR1 ENHRY, CDR2 SYGVKD. There are 13 residues in the CDR3.

The chain has TRBV19 and TRBJ2-1; no reliable D call. The germline V and J ends were trimmed by 5 bases and 0 bases, with 14 bases remaining between them. Germline V gene lookup returns CDR1 LNHDA and CDR2 SQIVND (reference sequence). The CDR3 loop spans 16 amino acids. The CDR3 loop reads CASSRLVSSSYNEQFF. The CDR3 DNA reads TGTGCCAGTAGTCGACTGGTCTCGAGCTCCTACAATGAGCAGTTCTTC.

V gene TRBV7-2 combines with J gene TRBJ2-7, with 13 bases aligning to TRBD2. Germline V gene lookup returns CDR1 SGHTA and CDR2 FQGNSA. V lost 6 bases and J lost 2; bases outside the gene matches: 10. The CDR3 covers 17 residues. CDR3 DNA sequence: TGTGCCAGCAGTAACAACTTGGGACTAGCGGGACCCTACGAGCAGTACTTC. Its protein product is CASSNNLGLAGPYEQYF.

This chain connects TRBV6-2 or TRBV6-3 to TRBJ2-7; D remains ambiguous. The germline CDR1 and CDR2 sequences are MNHEY and SVGEGT. Trimming cost V 0 bases and J 3 bases, with 15 bases left between them. The CDR3 is 16 residues long. CDR3 residues: CASSYSNSRADYEQYF. In DNA, the CDR3 is TGTGCCAGCAGTTACTCTAATAGCCGAGCTGACTACGAGCAGTACTTC.

This clonotype was counted ten times or more. V gene TRBV11-3 combines with J gene TRBJ2-3; weak D call: TRBD1 (5 bases). The CDR3 has 15 residues. V dropped 5 bases and J dropped 2 bases, with 14 bases sitting between them. Germline CDR1 reads SGHNT; CDR2 reads YENEEA. The CDR3 nucleotides are TGTGCCAGCAGCCCGGCGCAGGGATCCACAGATACGCAGTATTTT. Protein: CASSPAQGSTDTQYF.

This clonotype was picked up many times. The chain joins TRBV6-6 to TRBJ1-1; D is possibly TRBD1 (5 bases). The V gene's germline CDR1 is MNHNY and CDR2 SVGAGI (reference sequence). The CDR3 runs to 15 residues. V was shortened by 0 bases and J by 5 bases, with 13 bases between the two germline ends. This chain's CDR3 is CASSYSLQGGTEAFF. The CDR3 bases are TGTGCCAGCAGTTACTCGTTGCAGGGAGGGACTGAAGCTTTCTTT.